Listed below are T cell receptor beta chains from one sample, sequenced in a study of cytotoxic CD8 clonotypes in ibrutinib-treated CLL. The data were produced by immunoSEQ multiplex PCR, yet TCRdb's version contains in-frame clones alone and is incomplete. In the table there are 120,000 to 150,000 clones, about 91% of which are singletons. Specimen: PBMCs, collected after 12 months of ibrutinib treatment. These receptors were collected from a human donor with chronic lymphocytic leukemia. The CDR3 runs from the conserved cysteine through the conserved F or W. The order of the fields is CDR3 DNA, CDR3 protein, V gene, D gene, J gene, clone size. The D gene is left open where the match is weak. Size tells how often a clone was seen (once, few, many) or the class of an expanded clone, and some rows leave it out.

CDR3nt: TGCGCCAGCAGCTTGGCGGGGCCGAAGGAGACCCAGTACTTC; CDR3aa: CASSLAGPKETQYF; v_gene: TRBV5-1; d_gene: NA; j_gene: TRBJ2-5; abundance: NA
CDR3nt: TGTGCCAGCGGTGGCTCCTACAATGAGCAGTTCTTC; CDR3aa: CASGGSYNEQFF; v_gene: TRBV28; d_gene: NA; j_gene: TRBJ2-1; abundance: NA
CDR3nt: TGTGCCAGCCGGAGACAGACTACCGGGGAGCTGTTTTTT; CDR3aa: CASRRQTTGELFF; v_gene: TRBV5-8; d_gene: NA; j_gene: TRBJ2-2; abundance: NA
CDR3nt: TGCGCCAGCAGCCTAAAGGATCTCCGGGGGAACACCGGGGAGCTGTTTTTT; CDR3aa: CASSLKDLRGNTGELFF; v_gene: TRBV4-3; d_gene: NA; j_gene: TRBJ2-2; abundance: NA
CDR3nt: TGTGCCAGCAGCTCCGAACACTGGCAGCCCCAGCATTTT; CDR3aa: CASSSEHWQPQHF; v_gene: TRBV7-9; d_gene: NA; j_gene: TRBJ1-5; abundance: NA
CDR3nt: TGTGCCAGCAGTTTCAACCGGGACAGAGTCGAGACCCAGTACTTC; CDR3aa: CASSFNRDRVETQYF; v_gene: TRBV27; d_gene: TRBD1; j_gene: TRBJ2-5; abundance: NA
CDR3nt: TGTGCCAGCAGCGTATGGTCGGCTCTAGGAAATGAGCAGTTCTTC; CDR3aa: CASSVWSALGNEQFF; v_gene: TRBV9; d_gene: NA; j_gene: TRBJ2-1; abundance: few
CDR3nt: TGTGCCAGCTCACCAGGACTAGACCAAGAGACCCAGTACTTC; CDR3aa: CASSPGLDQETQYF; v_gene: TRBV18; d_gene: TRBD2; j_gene: TRBJ2-5; abundance: NA
CDR3nt: TGCGCCAGCATGTGGAATGTAGGCTTTAGCACAGATACGCAGTATTTT; CDR3aa: CASMWNVGFSTDTQYF; v_gene: TRBV4-1; d_gene: NA; j_gene: TRBJ2-3; abundance: NA
CDR3nt: TGTGCCAGCAGTTACAGGCGAACTCAAGGCTACACCTTC; CDR3aa: CASSYRRTQGYTF; v_gene: TRBV6-5; d_gene: NA; j_gene: TRBJ1-2; abundance: NA
CDR3nt: TGTGCCAGCAGGTCCGCGTGGGGCTATTACAATGAGCAGTTCTTC; CDR3aa: CASRSAWGYYNEQFF; v_gene: TRBV27; d_gene: NA; j_gene: TRBJ2-1; abundance: NA
CDR3nt: TGTGCCAGCTCCGGATCAGAAGGACAGGGAAGCAATCAGCCCCAGCATTTT; CDR3aa: CASSGSEGQGSNQPQHF; v_gene: TRBV18; d_gene: TRBD1; j_gene: TRBJ1-5; abundance: NA
CDR3nt: TGCGCCAGCAGCCAAGAGGGGGATACGCAGTATTTT; CDR3aa: CASSQEGDTQYF; v_gene: TRBV4-3; d_gene: NA; j_gene: TRBJ2-3; abundance: NA
CDR3nt: TGTGCCAGCAGTTTTCGGACTAGACCGTTCTTC; CDR3aa: CASSFRTRPFF; v_gene: TRBV6-6; d_gene: TRBD2; j_gene: TRBJ2-1; abundance: NA
CDR3nt: TGCGCCAGCAGCCAAGACTGGCAGGGTCATCAGCCCCAGCATTTT; CDR3aa: CASSQDWQGHQPQHF; v_gene: TRBV4-3; d_gene: NA; j_gene: TRBJ1-5; abundance: NA
CDR3nt: TGTGCCAGCAGCGTACCCACTAGCGGGAGCCTCAATGAGCAGTTCTTC; CDR3aa: CASSVPTSGSLNEQFF; v_gene: TRBV9; d_gene: TRBD2; j_gene: TRBJ2-1; abundance: NA
CDR3nt: TGTGCCAGCAGCTGGGCTGGGACTGATGGAAACACCATATATTTT; CDR3aa: CASSWAGTDGNTIYF; v_gene: TRBV6-6; d_gene: NA; j_gene: TRBJ1-3; abundance: NA
CDR3nt: TGTGCCAGCAGCCCCCGGGGAGGGAGTGAAAAACTGTTTTTT; CDR3aa: CASSPRGGSEKLFF; v_gene: TRBV6-5; d_gene: NA; j_gene: TRBJ1-4; abundance: NA
CDR3nt: TGCAGCGTTGAAGTGGCAGGAAGGGACACTGAAGCTTTCTTT; CDR3aa: CSVEVAGRDTEAFF; v_gene: TRBV29-1; d_gene: NA; j_gene: TRBJ1-1; abundance: NA
CDR3nt: TGCGCCAGCAGCTTCAATAGCGATACACTCACCGGGGAGCTGTTTTTT; CDR3aa: CASSFNSDTLTGELFF; v_gene: TRBV5-1; d_gene: NA; j_gene: TRBJ2-2; abundance: once
CDR3nt: TGCGCCAGCAGCTTGGTTCCCGCCTACGAGCAGTACTTC; CDR3aa: CASSLVPAYEQYF; v_gene: TRBV5-1; d_gene: NA; j_gene: TRBJ2-7; abundance: NA
CDR3nt: TGCAGCGTTGTAGGGGGGAATGAGCAGTTCTTC; CDR3aa: CSVVGGNEQFF; v_gene: TRBV29-1; d_gene: NA; j_gene: TRBJ2-1; abundance: NA
CDR3nt: TGCGCCAGCAGCTGGAGACAGGGGGACACTGAAGCTTTCTTT; CDR3aa: CASSWRQGDTEAFF; v_gene: TRBV5-1; d_gene: TRBD1; j_gene: TRBJ1-1; abundance: NA
CDR3nt: TGTGCCAGAAGGCACAGGGAGACAGATACGCAGTATTTT; CDR3aa: CARRHRETDTQYF; v_gene: TRBV5-3; d_gene: NA; j_gene: TRBJ2-3; abundance: NA
CDR3nt: TGTGCCAGCAGCAGGGGATTCCGGGACAGGGGGCGCCGAGACTATGGCTACACCTTC; CDR3aa: CASSRGFRDRGRRDYGYTF; v_gene: TRBV21-1; d_gene: NA; j_gene: TRBJ1-2; abundance: NA
CDR3nt: TGTGCCAGCAGCGTTGACAGTAACTATGGCTACACCTTC; CDR3aa: CASSVDSNYGYTF; v_gene: TRBV28; d_gene: NA; j_gene: TRBJ1-2; abundance: once
CDR3nt: TGTGCCAGCAGTTCCCCCCGGGGGGCGAGTACTGAAGCTTTCTTT; CDR3aa: CASSSPRGASTEAFF; v_gene: TRBV28; d_gene: NA; j_gene: TRBJ1-1; abundance: NA
CDR3nt: TGTGCCAGCAGTTCCGGGACAGGGCGCGGGGAGCAGTACTTC; CDR3aa: CASSSGTGRGEQYF; v_gene: TRBV6-5; d_gene: TRBD1; j_gene: TRBJ2-7; abundance: NA
CDR3nt: TGTGCCAGCAGTTATCAGGTTCGCACAGATACGCAGTATTTT; CDR3aa: CASSYQVRTDTQYF; v_gene: TRBV6-5; d_gene: NA; j_gene: TRBJ2-3; abundance: NA
CDR3nt: TGTGCCAGCAGTTACCTGACAGGGACTGGAAACACCATATATTTT; CDR3aa: CASSYLTGTGNTIYF; v_gene: TRBV6-6; d_gene: TRBD1; j_gene: TRBJ1-3; abundance: once
CDR3nt: TGTGCCAGCAGCAGCTCCGGGGCCTCGGGCGAAAAACTGTTTTTT; CDR3aa: CASSSSGASGEKLFF; v_gene: TRBV5-5; d_gene: NA; j_gene: TRBJ1-4; abundance: NA
CDR3nt: TGTGCCAGCAGACCGACGACAGGGGGCGGCGAGCCCCAGCATTTT; CDR3aa: CASRPTTGGGEPQHF; v_gene: TRBV28; d_gene: TRBD1; j_gene: TRBJ1-5; abundance: NA
CDR3nt: TGCGCCAGCAGTGACGACAGCTACGAGCAGTACTTC; CDR3aa: CASSDDSYEQYF; v_gene: TRBV10-1; d_gene: NA; j_gene: TRBJ2-7; abundance: NA
CDR3nt: TGCAGCGTTGAGGTGGTGACTAGCGGATACACAGATACGCAGTATTTT; CDR3aa: CSVEVVTSGYTDTQYF; v_gene: TRBV29-1; d_gene: TRBD2; j_gene: TRBJ2-3; abundance: once
CDR3nt: TGTGCCAGCAGTTTATTTAGCGGGAGGGCCAGGGGCAATGAGCAGTTCTTC; CDR3aa: CASSLFSGRARGNEQFF; v_gene: TRBV28; d_gene: TRBD2; j_gene: TRBJ2-1; abundance: NA
CDR3nt: TGTGCCAGCAGCCCTCCCGGTCACAATGAGCAGTTCTTC; CDR3aa: CASSPPGHNEQFF; v_gene: TRBV9; d_gene: NA; j_gene: TRBJ2-1; abundance: NA
CDR3nt: TGTGCCAGCAGTTTTACGGCACGGGGGGCAGATACGCAGTATTTT; CDR3aa: CASSFTARGADTQYF; v_gene: TRBV27; d_gene: TRBD2; j_gene: TRBJ2-3; abundance: once
CDR3nt: TGTGCCAGCAGACCCCGAGGGGGGAGGGCCGGAGAGACCCAGTACTTC; CDR3aa: CASRPRGGRAGETQYF; v_gene: TRBV27; d_gene: NA; j_gene: TRBJ2-5; abundance: NA
CDR3nt: TGTGCCAGCAGACGGGGCACCCCTGAAGCTTTCTTT; CDR3aa: CASRRGTPEAFF; v_gene: TRBV7-9; d_gene: NA; j_gene: TRBJ1-1; abundance: NA
CDR3nt: TGCACCAGCAGCCAACTCCCCCCTAGCGGGACGAACACCGGGGAGCTGTTTTTT; CDR3aa: CTSSQLPPSGTNTGELFF; v_gene: TRBV1; d_gene: NA; j_gene: TRBJ2-2; abundance: NA
CDR3nt: TGCGCCAGCAGTGAGCGTACAGGGTTCGGCGAGCAGTACTTC; CDR3aa: CASSERTGFGEQYF; v_gene: TRBV10-1; d_gene: NA; j_gene: TRBJ2-7; abundance: once
CDR3nt: TGTGCCAGCAGCTTATCGGGACGGGGCTACAATGAGCAGTTCTTC; CDR3aa: CASSLSGRGYNEQFF; v_gene: TRBV7-3; d_gene: NA; j_gene: TRBJ2-1; abundance: NA
CDR3nt: TGTGCCAGCAGCTTAGACTTTAGCTCCTACAATGAGCAGTTCTTC; CDR3aa: CASSLDFSSYNEQFF; v_gene: TRBV5-4; d_gene: NA; j_gene: TRBJ2-1; abundance: NA
CDR3nt: TGTGCCAGCAGCTTATACGGGGAAGAGACCCAGTACTTC; CDR3aa: CASSLYGEETQYF; v_gene: TRBV5-4; d_gene: NA; j_gene: TRBJ2-5; abundance: NA
CDR3nt: TGTGCCAGCTCACCACTAGCGGACTCCTACGAGCAGTACTTC; CDR3aa: CASSPLADSYEQYF; v_gene: TRBV18; d_gene: NA; j_gene: TRBJ2-7; abundance: NA
CDR3nt: TGTGCCAGCAGTGGAGCGGACGGACGGGGGGAGACCCAGTACTTC; CDR3aa: CASSGADGRGETQYF; v_gene: TRBV2; d_gene: NA; j_gene: TRBJ2-5; abundance: NA
CDR3nt: TGTGCTAGCAGCCCGGACTACCAAGAGACCCAGTACTTC; CDR3aa: CASSPDYQETQYF; v_gene: TRBV7-7; d_gene: NA; j_gene: TRBJ2-5; abundance: NA
CDR3nt: TGTGCCAGCAGCTTAACGACGAGTAGGGACGGAAACACCATATATTTT; CDR3aa: CASSLTTSRDGNTIYF; v_gene: TRBV7-6; d_gene: NA; j_gene: TRBJ1-3; abundance: NA
CDR3nt: TGTGCCAGTAGTATTGCAGTTAGCGGGAATGAGCAGTTCTTC; CDR3aa: CASSIAVSGNEQFF; v_gene: TRBV19; d_gene: TRBD2; j_gene: TRBJ2-1; abundance: NA
CDR3nt: TGTGCCAGCAGTGAAATGGAGTCCGGGGAGCTGTTTTTT; CDR3aa: CASSEMESGELFF; v_gene: TRBV2; d_gene: NA; j_gene: TRBJ2-2; abundance: NA
CDR3nt: TGTGCCAGCAGCCAAGTAAGGTTCCGAAACGCTTTCTTT; CDR3aa: CASSQVRFRNAFF; v_gene: TRBV14; d_gene: NA; j_gene: TRBJ1-1; abundance: few
CDR3nt: TGCGCCAGCAGCCCGGGGCCGGGGGCTGGAAACACCATATATTTT; CDR3aa: CASSPGPGAGNTIYF; v_gene: TRBV5-1; d_gene: NA; j_gene: TRBJ1-3; abundance: once
CDR3nt: TGTGCCAGCATCCTGGACAACCACGAGCAGTACTTC; CDR3aa: CASILDNHEQYF; v_gene: TRBV7-9; d_gene: NA; j_gene: TRBJ2-7; abundance: NA
CDR3nt: TGCGCCAGCTGCCGGGAGTCTACCGGGGAGCTGTTTTTT; CDR3aa: CASCRESTGELFF; v_gene: TRBV5-1; d_gene: NA; j_gene: TRBJ2-2; abundance: NA